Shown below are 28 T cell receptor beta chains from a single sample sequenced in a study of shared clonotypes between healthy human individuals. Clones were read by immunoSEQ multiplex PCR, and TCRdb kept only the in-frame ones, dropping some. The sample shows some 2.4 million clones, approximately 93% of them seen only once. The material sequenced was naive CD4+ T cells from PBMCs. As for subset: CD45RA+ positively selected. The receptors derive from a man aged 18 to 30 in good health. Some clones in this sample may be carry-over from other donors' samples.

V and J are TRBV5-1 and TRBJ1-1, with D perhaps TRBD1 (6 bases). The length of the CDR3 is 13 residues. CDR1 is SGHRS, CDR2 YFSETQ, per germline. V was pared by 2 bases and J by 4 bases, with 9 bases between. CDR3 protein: CASSFRGITEAFF. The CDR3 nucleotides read TGCGCCAGCAGCTTCAGGGGTATCACTGAAGCTTTCTTT.

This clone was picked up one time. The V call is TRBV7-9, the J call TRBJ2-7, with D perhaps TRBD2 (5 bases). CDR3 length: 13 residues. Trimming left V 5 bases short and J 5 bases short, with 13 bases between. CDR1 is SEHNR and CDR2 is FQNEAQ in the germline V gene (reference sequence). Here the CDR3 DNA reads TGTGCCAGCAGCCCTAGCTGGTCCGACGAGCAGTACTTC. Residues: CASSPSWSDEQYF.

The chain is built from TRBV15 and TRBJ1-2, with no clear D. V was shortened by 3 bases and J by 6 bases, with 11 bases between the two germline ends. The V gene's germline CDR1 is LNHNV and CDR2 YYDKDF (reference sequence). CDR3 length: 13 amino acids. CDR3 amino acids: CATSRGRTNGYTF. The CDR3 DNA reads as TGTGCCACCAGCAGGGGAAGGACGAATGGCTACACCTTC.

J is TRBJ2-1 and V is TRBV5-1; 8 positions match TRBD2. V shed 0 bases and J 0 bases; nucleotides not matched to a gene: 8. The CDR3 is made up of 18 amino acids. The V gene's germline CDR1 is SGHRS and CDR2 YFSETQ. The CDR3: CASSLEVGSGSSYNEQFF. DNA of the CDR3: TGCGCCAGCAGCTTGGAGGTGGGGAGCGGGAGCTCCTACAATGAGCAGTTCTTC.

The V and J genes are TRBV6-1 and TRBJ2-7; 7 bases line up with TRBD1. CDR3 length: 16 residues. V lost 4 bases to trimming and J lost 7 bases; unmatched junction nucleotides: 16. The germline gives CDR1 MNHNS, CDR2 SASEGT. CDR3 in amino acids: CASSAPTGRTPEEQYF. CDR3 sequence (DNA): TGTGCCAGCAGTGCGCCGACAGGGCGGACCCCGGAGGAGCAGTACTTC.

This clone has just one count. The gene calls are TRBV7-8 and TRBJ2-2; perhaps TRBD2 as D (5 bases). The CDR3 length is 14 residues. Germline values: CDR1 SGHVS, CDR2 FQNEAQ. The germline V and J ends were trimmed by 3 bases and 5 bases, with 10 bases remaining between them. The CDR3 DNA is TGTGCCAGCAGCTTTACTAGTACGACCGGGGAGCTGTTTTTT. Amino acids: CASSFTSTTGELFF.

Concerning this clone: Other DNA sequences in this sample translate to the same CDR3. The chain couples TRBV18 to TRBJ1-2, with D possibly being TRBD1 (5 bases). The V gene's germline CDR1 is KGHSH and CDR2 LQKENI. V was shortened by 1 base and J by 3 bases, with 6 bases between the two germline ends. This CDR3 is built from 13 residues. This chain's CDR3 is CASSPRGYYGYTF. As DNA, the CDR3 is TGTGCCAGCTCACCACGGGGGTACTATGGCTACACCTTC.

CDR3 amino acids: CASRAQGSGETQYF. CDR3 DNA: TGCGCCAGCAGAGCACAGGGTTCAGGAGAGACCCAGTACTTC. This chain links TRBV10-2 with TRBJ2-5; possible D gene TRBD1, 6 bases. This CDR3 is built from 14 residues. CDR1 is WSHSY and CDR2 is SAAADI in the germline V gene. Trimming stripped 6 bases from V and 4 bases from J, with 15 bases between.

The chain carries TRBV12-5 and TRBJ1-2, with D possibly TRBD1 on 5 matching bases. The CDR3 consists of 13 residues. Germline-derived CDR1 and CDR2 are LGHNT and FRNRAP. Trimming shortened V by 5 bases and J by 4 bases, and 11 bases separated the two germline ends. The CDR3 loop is CASGRDGLYGYTF. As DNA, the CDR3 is TGTGCTAGTGGTAGGGACGGACTCTATGGCTACACCTTC.

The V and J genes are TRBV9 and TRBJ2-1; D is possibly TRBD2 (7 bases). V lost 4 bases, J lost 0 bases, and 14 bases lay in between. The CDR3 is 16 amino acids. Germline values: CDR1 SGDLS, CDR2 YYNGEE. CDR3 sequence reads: CASSPRGGASYNEQFF. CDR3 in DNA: TGTGCCAGCAGCCCCCGTGGGGGGGCCTCCTACAATGAGCAGTTCTTC.

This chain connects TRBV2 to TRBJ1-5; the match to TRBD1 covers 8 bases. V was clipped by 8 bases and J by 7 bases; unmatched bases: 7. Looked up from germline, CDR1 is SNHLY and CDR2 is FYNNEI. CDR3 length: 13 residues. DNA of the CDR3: TGTGCCAGCGGCGGACAGGGACTGCAGCCCCAGCATTTT. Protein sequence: CASGGQGLQPQHF.

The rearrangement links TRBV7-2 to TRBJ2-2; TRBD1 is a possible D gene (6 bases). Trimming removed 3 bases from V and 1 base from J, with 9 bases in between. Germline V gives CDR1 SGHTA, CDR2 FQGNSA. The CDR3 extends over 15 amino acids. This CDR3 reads CASSFRTVNTGELFF. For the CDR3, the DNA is TGTGCCAGCAGCTTCCGGACAGTGAACACCGGGGAGCTGTTTTTT.

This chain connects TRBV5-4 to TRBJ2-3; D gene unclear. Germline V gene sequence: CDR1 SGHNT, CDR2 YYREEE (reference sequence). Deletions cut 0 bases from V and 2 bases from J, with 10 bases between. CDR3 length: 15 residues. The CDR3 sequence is CASSLVAQSTDTQYF. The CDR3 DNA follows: TGTGCCAGCAGCTTGGTGGCGCAATCCACAGATACGCAGTATTTT.

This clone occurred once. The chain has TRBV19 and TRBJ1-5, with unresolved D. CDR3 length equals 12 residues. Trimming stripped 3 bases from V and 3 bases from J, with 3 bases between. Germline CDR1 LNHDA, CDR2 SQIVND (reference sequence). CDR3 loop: CASSIPNQPQHF. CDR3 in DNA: TGTGCCAGTAGTATTCCCAATCAGCCCCAGCATTTT. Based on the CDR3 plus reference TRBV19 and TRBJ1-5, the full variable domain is DGGITQSPKYLFRKEGQNVTLSCEQNLNHDAMYWYRQDPGQGLRLIYYSQIVNDFQKGDIAEGYSVSREKKESFPLTVTSAQKNPTAFYLCASSIPNQPQHFGDGTRLSIL.

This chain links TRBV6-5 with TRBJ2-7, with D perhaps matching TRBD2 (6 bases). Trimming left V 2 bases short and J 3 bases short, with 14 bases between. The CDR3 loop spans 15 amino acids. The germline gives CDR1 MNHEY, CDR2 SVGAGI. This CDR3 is CASSYKDRGSYEQYF. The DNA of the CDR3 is TGTGCCAGCAGTTACAAGGATCGGGGGAGCTACGAGCAGTACTTC.

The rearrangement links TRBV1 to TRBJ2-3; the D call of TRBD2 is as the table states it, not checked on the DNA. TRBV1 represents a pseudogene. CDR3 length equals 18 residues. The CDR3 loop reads CTSSQQIRLAVSTDTQYF. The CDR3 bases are TGCACCAGCAGCCAACAAATCCGTCTAGCGGTGAGCACAGATACGCAGTATTTT.

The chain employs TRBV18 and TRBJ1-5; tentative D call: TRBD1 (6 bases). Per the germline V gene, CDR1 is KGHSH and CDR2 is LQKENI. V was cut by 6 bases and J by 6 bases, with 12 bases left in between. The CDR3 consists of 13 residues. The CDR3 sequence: CASSRGAGQPQHF. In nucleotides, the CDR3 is TGTGCCAGCTCCAGGGGCGCCGGTCAGCCCCAGCATTTT.

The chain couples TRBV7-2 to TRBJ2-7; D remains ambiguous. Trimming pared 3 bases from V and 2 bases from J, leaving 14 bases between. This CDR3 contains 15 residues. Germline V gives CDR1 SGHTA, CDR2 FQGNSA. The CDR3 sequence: CASSFIAGKTYEQYF. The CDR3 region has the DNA TGTGCCAGCAGCTTTATCGCCGGTAAAACCTACGAGCAGTACTTC.

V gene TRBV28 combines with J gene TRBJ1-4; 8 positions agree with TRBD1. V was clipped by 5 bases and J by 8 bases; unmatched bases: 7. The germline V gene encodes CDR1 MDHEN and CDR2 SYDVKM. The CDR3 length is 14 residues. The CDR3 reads CASSKTGEREKLFF. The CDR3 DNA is TGTGCCAGCAGTAAGACAGGGGAACGGGAAAAACTGTTTTTT.

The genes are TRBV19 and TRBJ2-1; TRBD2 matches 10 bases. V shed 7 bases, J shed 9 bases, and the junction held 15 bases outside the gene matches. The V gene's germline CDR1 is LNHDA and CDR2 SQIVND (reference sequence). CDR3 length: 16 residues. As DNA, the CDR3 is TGTGCCAGTACCTTCAAAGCGGGAGGGACCTTGGGTGAGCAGTTCTTC. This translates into CASTFKAGGTLGEQFF.

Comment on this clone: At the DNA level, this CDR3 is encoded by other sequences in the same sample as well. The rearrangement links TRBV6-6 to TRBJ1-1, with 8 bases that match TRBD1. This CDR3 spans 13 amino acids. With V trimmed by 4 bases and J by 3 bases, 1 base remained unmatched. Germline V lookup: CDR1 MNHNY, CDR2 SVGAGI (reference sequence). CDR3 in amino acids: CASSSDRDTEAFF. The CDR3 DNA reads TGTGCCAGCAGTTCGGACAGGGACACTGAAGCTTTCTTT.

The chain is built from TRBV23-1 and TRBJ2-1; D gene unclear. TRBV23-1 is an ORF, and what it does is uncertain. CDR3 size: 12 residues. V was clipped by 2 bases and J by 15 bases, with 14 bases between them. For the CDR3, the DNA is TGCGCCAGCAGTCAACTTGCTGGGCTACGGTTCTTC. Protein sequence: CASSQLAGLRFF.

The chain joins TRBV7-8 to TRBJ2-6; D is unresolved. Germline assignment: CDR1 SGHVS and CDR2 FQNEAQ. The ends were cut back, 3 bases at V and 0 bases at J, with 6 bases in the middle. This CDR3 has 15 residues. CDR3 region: CASSFGISGANVLTF. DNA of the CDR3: TGTGCCAGCAGCTTCGGAATCTCTGGGGCCAACGTCCTGACTTTC. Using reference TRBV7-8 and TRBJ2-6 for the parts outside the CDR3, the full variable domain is GAGVSQSPRYKVAKRGQDVALRCDPISGHVSLFWYQQALGQGPEFLTYFQNEAQLDKSGLPSDRFFAERPEGSVSTLKIQRTQQEDSAVYLCASSFGISGANVLTFGAGSRLTVL.

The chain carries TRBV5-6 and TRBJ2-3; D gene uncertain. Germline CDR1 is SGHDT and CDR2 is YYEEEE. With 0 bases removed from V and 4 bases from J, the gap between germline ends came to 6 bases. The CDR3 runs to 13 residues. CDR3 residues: CASSLGIADTQYF. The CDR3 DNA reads TGTGCCAGCAGCTTGGGAATCGCAGATACGCAGTATTTT.

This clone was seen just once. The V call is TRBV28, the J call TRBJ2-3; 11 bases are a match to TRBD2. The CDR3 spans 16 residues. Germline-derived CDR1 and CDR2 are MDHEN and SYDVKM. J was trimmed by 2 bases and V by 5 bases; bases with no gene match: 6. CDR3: CASSPTTSGDTDTQYF. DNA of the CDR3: TGTGCCAGCAGTCCGACGACTAGCGGGGACACAGATACGCAGTATTTT.

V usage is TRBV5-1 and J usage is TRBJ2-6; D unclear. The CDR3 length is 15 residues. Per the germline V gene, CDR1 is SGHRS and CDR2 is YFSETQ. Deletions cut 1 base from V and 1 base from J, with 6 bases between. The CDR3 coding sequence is TGCGCCAGCAGCTTGACCCTATCTGGGGCCAACGTCCTGACTTTC. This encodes CASSLTLSGANVLTF. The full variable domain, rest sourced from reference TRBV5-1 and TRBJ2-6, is KAGVTQTPRYLIKTRGQQVTLSCSPISGHRSVSWYQQTPGQGLQFLFEYFSETQRNKGNFPGRFSGRQFSNSRSEMNVSTLELGDSALYLCASSLTLSGANVLTFGAGSRLTVL.

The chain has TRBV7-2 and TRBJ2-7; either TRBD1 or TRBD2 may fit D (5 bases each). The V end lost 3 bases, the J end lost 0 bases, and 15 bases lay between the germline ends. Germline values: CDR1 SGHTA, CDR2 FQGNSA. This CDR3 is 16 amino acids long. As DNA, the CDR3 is TGTGCCAGCAGCTTCATTGGGGGTCCTACCTCCTACGAGCAGTACTTC. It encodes CASSFIGGPTSYEQYF.

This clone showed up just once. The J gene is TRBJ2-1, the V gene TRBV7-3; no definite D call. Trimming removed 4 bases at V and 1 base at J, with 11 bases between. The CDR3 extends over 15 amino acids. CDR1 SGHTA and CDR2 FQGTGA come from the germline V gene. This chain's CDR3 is CASSSDGWSYNEQFF. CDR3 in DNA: TGTGCCAGCAGCTCGGACGGGTGGTCCTACAATGAGCAGTTCTTC.